This passage covers 27 T cell receptor beta chains from one sample sequenced in a study of T cells after posttransplantation cyclophosphamide. Using immunoSEQ multiplex PCR, the repertoire was profiled, and TCRdb retains in-frame clones only, with some absent. This repertoire shows some 66,000 clones, 85% to 95% found once; its top ten account for approximately 2.7%. Sequencing input: PBMCs. The receptors shown here come from a woman in her 30s in good health and a related stem cell transplant donor.

As to this clone: Compared with germline, one end of the junction differs, possibly owing to a read error. The chain is built from TRBV7-9 and TRBJ1-4; D uncertain. The CDR3 spans 14 residues. Germline lookup yields CDR1 SEHNR and CDR2 FQNEAQ (reference sequence). The CDR3 sequence: CVSSLGQSNEKLFF. CDR3 DNA: TGTGTCAGCAGCTTAGGCCAGTCTAATGAAAAACTGTTTTTT.

This clone was observed once. The chain recombines TRBV7-2 with TRBJ2-2; no clear D. Between the trimmed V and J ends, which lost 6 bases and 7 bases, there was a span of 15 bases. This CDR3 is built from 14 residues. CDR1 is SGHTA, CDR2 FQGNSA, per germline. The CDR3 DNA sequence: TGTGCCAGCAGACCACGGACGAATAACGGGGAGCTGTTTTTT. This sequence encodes CASRPRTNNGELFF.

This chain links TRBV19 with TRBJ1-1; D unclear. Trimming removed 1 base at V and 4 bases at J, with 19 bases between. This CDR3 contains 17 residues. Germline V gene lookup returns CDR1 LNHDA and CDR2 SQIVND (reference sequence). CDR3 DNA sequence: TGTGCCAGTAGTATAGCGGTGTCGACCTTCTGGCTCACTGAAGCTTTCTTT. Translation: CASSIAVSTFWLTEAFF.

V usage is TRBV28 and J usage is TRBJ1-1, with D uncertain. CDR1 MDHEN and CDR2 SYDVKM come from the germline V gene. The CDR3 covers 14 residues. V was clipped by 1 base and J by 1 base, with 7 bases between them. Here the CDR3 DNA reads TGTGCCAGCAGTTTATCGAGTGGGAACACTGAAGCTTTCTTT. Translation gives CASSLSSGNTEAFF.

This clone was seen just once. The genes are TRBV7-2 and TRBJ1-2; D remains unclear. CDR1 is SGHTA, CDR2 FQGNSA, per germline. This CDR3 region has 13 residues. The V and J ends lost 1 base and 8 bases respectively, with 11 bases between them. CDR3 nucleotides: TGTGCCAGCAGCTTAGATAGAAATTTGGGCTACACCTTC. It codes for CASSLDRNLGYTF.

This clone appeared once. The chain employs TRBV5-1 and TRBJ2-2; 13 bases agree with TRBD2. CDR1 and CDR2 (germline): SGHRS, YFSETQ. The CDR3 spans 19 residues. V was pared by 0 bases and J by 5 bases, with 10 bases of the junction left unmatched. CDR3 loop: CASSLVSRLAGGSTGELFF. In DNA, the CDR3 is TGCGCCAGCAGCTTGGTTTCGAGACTAGCGGGGGGTTCGACCGGGGAGCTGTTTTTT. The full variable domain, with the rest looked up from reference TRBV5-1 and TRBJ2-2, is KAGVTQTPRYLIKTRGQQVTLSCSPISGHRSVSWYQQTPGQGLQFLFEYFSETQRNKGNFPGRFSGRQFSNSRSEMNVSTLELGDSALYLCASSLVSRLAGGSTGELFFGEGSRLTVL.

The chain couples TRBV5-6 to TRBJ2-4, with no clear D. The germline gives CDR1 SGHDT, CDR2 YYEEEE. Trimming stripped 2 bases from V and 6 bases from J, with 12 bases between. The CDR3 totals 14 residues. CDR3 bases: TGTGCCAGCAGCTTCACGACGGGTATAAACATTCAGTACTTC. Translating it yields CASSFTTGINIQYF.

The chain is built from TRBV15 and TRBJ1-5; D is undetermined. The CDR3 is 16 residues long. The V gene's germline CDR1 is LNHNV and CDR2 YYDKDF (reference sequence). V lost 1 base, J lost 7 bases, and 17 bases lay in between. The CDR3 DNA reads as TGTGCCACCAGCAGAGTAAGGGAGTCGTTACAACAGCCCCAGCATTTT. Residues: CATSRVRESLQQPQHF. Combining the CDR3 with reference TRBV15 and TRBJ1-5 gives the whole variable domain DAMVIQNPRYQVTQFGKPVTLSCSQTLNHNVMYWYQQKSSQAPKLLFHYYDKDFNNEADTPDNFQSRRPNTSFCFLDIRSPGLGDTAMYLCATSRVRESLQQPQHFGDGTRLSIL.

V is TRBV14 and J is TRBJ1-2, with D unclear. This CDR3 has 15 amino acids. V was trimmed by 0 bases and J by 3 bases, leaving 11 bases between them. The germline CDR1 and CDR2 sequences are SGHDN and FVKESK. The CDR3 loop is CASSQDFRGDYGYTF. For the CDR3, the DNA is TGTGCCAGCAGCCAAGATTTCCGGGGAGACTATGGCTACACCTTC. The full variable domain, its missing parts supplied by reference TRBV14 and TRBJ1-2, is EAGVTQFPSHSVIEKGQTVTLRCDPISGHDNLYWYRRVMGKEIKFLLHFVKESKQDESGMPNNRFLAERTGGTYSTLKVQPAELEDSGVYFCASSQDFRGDYGYTFGSGTRLTVV.

The genes are TRBV2 and TRBJ1-2; 8 positions agree with TRBD1. Trimming took 6 bases from V and 5 from J; bases not matched to a gene: 8. Germline V gene data show CDR1 as SNHLY and CDR2 as FYNNEI. There are 14 residues in the CDR3. CDR3 bases: TGTGCCAGCAGGGACAGGGAAGGTAAGTATGGCTACACCTTC. It is translated as CASRDREGKYGYTF.

The chain has TRBV19 and TRBJ1-1; weak D call: TRBD1 (6 bases). The germline CDR1 and CDR2 sequences are LNHDA and SQIVND (reference sequence). The V end was cut by 3 bases, the J end by 5 bases, with 16 bases between. This CDR3 spans 15 amino acids. DNA of the CDR3: TGTGCCAGTAGTATTCGGGCTCAGGGGTGGACTGAAGCTTTCTTT. The encoded protein is CASSIRAQGWTEAFF.

This chain joins TRBV7-8 and TRBJ2-1; 8 bases are shared with TRBD1. CDR1 SGHVS and CDR2 FQNEAQ come from the germline V gene. The CDR3 is 17 amino acids. J lost 2 bases, V lost 4 bases, and 10 bases had no gene match. The CDR3 loop is CASSSPDQGATYNEQFF. CDR3 sequence (DNA): TGTGCCAGCAGCTCCCCGGACCAGGGGGCGACCTACAATGAGCAGTTCTTC.

The chain links TRBV27 to TRBJ1-1; D not certain. Germline CDR1 reads MNHEY; CDR2 reads SMNVEV (reference sequence). The CDR3 runs to 12 residues. With 6 bases removed from V and 1 base from J, the gap between germline ends came to 6 bases. CDR3 nucleotide sequence: TGTGCCAGCAGAAGAGGGAACACTGAAGCTTTCTTT. Translating it yields CASRRGNTEAFF.

V gene TRBV29-1 combines with J gene TRBJ1-4, with 8 bases matching TRBD1. The CDR3 covers 13 residues. Germline V CDR1 and CDR2: SQVTM, ANQGSEA. The V segment lost 4 bases and the J segment 8 bases; nucleotides outside the gene matches: 6. CDR3 sequence reads: CSVGGTGLEKLFF. CDR3 bases: TGCAGCGTTGGAGGGACAGGATTAGAAAAACTGTTTTTT. Full variable domain (remainder filled in from reference TRBV29-1 and TRBJ1-4): SAVISQKPSRDICQRGTSLTIQCQVDSQVTMMFWYRQQPGQSLTLIATANQGSEATYESGFVIDKFPISRPNLTFSTLTVSNMSPEDSSIYLCSVGGTGLEKLFFGSGTQLSVL.

This clone was counted only a few times. The chain combines TRBV19 with TRBJ1-2; the match to TRBD1 covers 8 bases. J was trimmed by 3 bases and V by 5 bases; bases with no gene match: 5. CDR1 is LNHDA, CDR2 SQIVND, per germline (reference sequence). The CDR3 has 14 residues. Here the CDR3 reads CASSVRGRDYGYTF. The CDR3 DNA reads as TGTGCCAGTAGTGTCAGGGGGCGTGACTATGGCTACACCTTC.

This rearrangement joins TRBV4-2 to TRBJ2-1, with 7 bases that match TRBD2. V lost 3 bases and J lost 8; bases outside the gene matches: 10. Germline assignment: CDR1 LGHNA and CDR2 YNFKEQ. The CDR3 is 15 residues long. This chain's CDR3 is CASSQVGGEYHEQFF. The CDR3 DNA sequence: TGTGCCAGCAGCCAGGTGGGGGGGGAGTATCATGAGCAGTTCTTC.

V usage is TRBV7-3 and J usage is TRBJ2-3, with D possibly TRBD2 on 7 matching bases. The CDR3 totals 15 residues. V shed 6 bases and J shed 4 bases, with 17 bases lying between them. Germline lookup yields CDR1 SGHTA and CDR2 FQGTGA. The CDR3 loop reads CASSFLGGPSDTQYF. DNA for the CDR3: TGTGCCAGCAGTTTCCTGGGGGGGCCATCAGATACGCAGTATTTT.

The rearrangement joins TRBV5-8 to TRBJ1-6, with D possibly matching TRBD1 (6 bases). Germline assignment: CDR1 SGHTS and CDR2 YDEGEE. The CDR3 sequence is 13 residues long. Trimming removed 7 bases from V and 7 bases from J, with 12 bases in between. As DNA, the CDR3 is TGTGCCAGCGGCCAAACAGGGAATTCACCCCTCCACTTT. This gives the protein CASGQTGNSPLHF.

The chain couples TRBV5-1 to TRBJ1-4; D uncertain. The CDR3 is 13 amino acids. Trimming removed 5 bases at V and 0 bases at J, with 5 bases between. Germline V gene lookup returns CDR1 SGHRS and CDR2 YFSETQ. The CDR3 bases are TGCGCCAGCAGTACTGCAACTAATGAAAAACTGTTTTTT. It yields the protein CASSTATNEKLFF. The whole variable domain, remainder taken from reference TRBV5-1 and TRBJ1-4, is KAGVTQTPRYLIKTRGQQVTLSCSPISGHRSVSWYQQTPGQGLQFLFEYFSETQRNKGNFPGRFSGRQFSNSRSEMNVSTLELGDSALYLCASSTATNEKLFFGSGTQLSVL.

The chain joins TRBV5-1 to TRBJ2-7; 11 bases are shared with TRBD2. This CDR3 spans 15 amino acids. Germline V CDR1 and CDR2: SGHRS, YFSETQ. The V gene end was trimmed by 6 bases and the J gene end by 2 bases; junction bases not matched to a gene: 7. The CDR3 region is CASTKLAGATYEQYF. The CDR3 coding sequence is TGCGCCAGCACCAAACTAGCGGGGGCAACCTACGAGCAGTACTTC.

The CDR3 is CATSIGIKETQYF. CDR3 in DNA: TGTGCCACCAGCATTGGGATTAAAGAGACCCAGTACTTC. The gene calls are TRBV15 and TRBJ2-5, with D unresolved. This CDR3 contains 13 residues. Germline V gene lookup returns CDR1 LNHNV and CDR2 YYDKDF (reference sequence). V lost 4 bases to trimming and J lost 3 bases, with 9 bases between them.

In nucleotides, the CDR3 is TGTGCCAGTAGAGGGCAATTTAATTCACCCCTCCACTTT. The encoded protein is CASRGQFNSPLHF. This chain links TRBV19 with TRBJ1-6; D uncertain. This CDR3 spans 13 amino acids. Trimming left V 6 bases short and J 6 bases short, with 9 bases between. The V gene's germline CDR1 is LNHDA and CDR2 SQIVND (reference sequence).

This clone has a single count. The gene calls are TRBV29-1 and TRBJ1-5; TRBD1 might be the D (5 bases). V shed 4 bases and J shed 2 bases, with 12 bases lying between them. The CDR3 covers 14 residues. The germline gives CDR1 SQVTM, CDR2 ANQGSEA. In DNA, the CDR3 is TGCAGCGTTGGAGACAGTACGGGCAATCAGCCCCAGCATTTT. Translated, it gives CSVGDSTGNQPQHF.

This chain uses TRBV19 with TRBJ1-5; 7 bases fit TRBD1. V lost 7 bases and J lost 9; bases outside the gene matches: 12. This CDR3 region has 14 residues. Germline CDR1 is LNHDA and CDR2 is SQIVND (reference sequence). CDR3: CASTARTGARPQHF. The CDR3 nucleotides read TGTGCCAGTACAGCTAGGACAGGCGCACGGCCCCAGCATTTT.

This chain connects TRBV19 to TRBJ1-2; D ambiguous. The CDR3 contains 13 residues. Germline-derived CDR1 and CDR2 are LNHDA and SQIVND (reference sequence). V was cut by 3 bases and J by 8 bases, with 13 bases left in between. CDR3 sequence (DNA): TGTGCCAGTAGTATGGTGCCCGCCAAGGGCTACACCTTC. It encodes CASSMVPAKGYTF.

The V call is TRBV7-2, the J call TRBJ1-1; D is possibly TRBD1 (6 bases). Germline V gene data show CDR1 as SGHTA and CDR2 as FQGNSA. The CDR3 spans 12 residues. Trimming left V 5 bases short and J 10 bases short, with 14 bases between. CDR3 nucleotides: TGTGCCAGCAGCCATCGAGGGGGGGGAGCTTTCTTT. Translated, it gives CASSHRGGGAFF.

The V and J genes are TRBV4-2 and TRBJ2-5, with a weak D call TRBD2 (5 bases). V lost 4 bases and J 2 bases, leaving 20 bases between the germline ends. The CDR3 consists of 17 residues. Germline CDR1 reads LGHNA; CDR2 reads YNFKEQ. The CDR3 is CASSRRWRAEDQETQYF. In DNA form, the CDR3 reads TGTGCCAGCAGCCGTAGGTGGCGAGCGGAGGATCAAGAGACCCAGTACTTC.